The rows below give T cell receptor beta chains drawn from one sample of a study of blood T cell repertoires in COVID-19. Clones were sequenced by immunoSEQ multiplex PCR, and TCRdb holds only the in-frame ones, with some missing. The sample consists of 110,000 or so clones, around 83% of them appearing once. The sample taken for sequencing was peripheral blood. The receptors stem from a woman aged 60 to 75 with COVID-19, enrolled during active disease. The conserved cysteine and the conserved F or W are not part of the CDR3 here. Fields, in order: J gene, V gene, CDR3 protein.

j_gene: TRBJ2-7; v_gene: TRBV5-4; CDR3aa: ASSLPWGPINEQY
j_gene: TRBJ1-5; v_gene: TRBV3-1/TRBV3-2; CDR3aa: ASSQGSLGSNQPQH
j_gene: TRBJ1-1; v_gene: TRBV15; CDR3aa: ATSPSTGRRSAF
j_gene: TRBJ2-3; v_gene: TRBV29-1; CDR3aa: SVGDSPTDTQY
j_gene: TRBJ1-6; v_gene: TRBV2; CDR3aa: ASMGASPLH
j_gene: TRBJ2-5; v_gene: TRBV4-1; CDR3aa: ASSQVGTPGTQY
j_gene: TRBJ1-3; v_gene: TRBV4-1; CDR3aa: ASSQTGLPGNTIY
j_gene: TRBJ1-2; v_gene: TRBV5-5; CDR3aa: ASSSSGQFNYGYT
j_gene: TRBJ1-6; v_gene: TRBV20-1; CDR3aa: SASVGGSYNSPLH
j_gene: TRBJ1-4; v_gene: TRBV18; CDR3aa: ASSPYRQDGDEKLF
j_gene: TRBJ1-4; v_gene: TRBV19; CDR3aa: ASSISTAHNEKLF